This T cell receptor beta chain appears in the sequencing data of a study of blood T cell repertoires in COVID-19. Study as a whole: COVID-19 samples collected from the United States, Italy and Spain covered acute and convalescent phases. Nucleic acid was either cDNA or gDNA, and it came from T cells, B-cell-depleted T cells, or PBMCs.

Source study methods: Nucleated cell number was recorded as an estimate derived from reference gene primer amplification. Assay: immunoSEQ multiplex PCR; the TCRdb copy retains only in-frame clones and omits some. The V and J calls and the clone size are those of that table, but D and trimming were determined from the DNA. In the table there are 200,000 to 250,000 clones, 86% of which are singletons. Germline V CDR1 and CDR2: SGHDN, FVKESK. Trimming cost V 6 bases and J 8 bases, with 16 bases left between them. The CDR3 consists of 14 residues. The sequence derives from a man aged 50 to 59 with acute or convalescent COVID-19. The sample was peripheral blood. This rearrangement joins TRBV14 to TRBJ1-4; D possibly corresponds to TRBD1 (6 bases). CDR3 in DNA: TGTGCCAGCAGTCGATACAGGGTAAGGGAAAAACTGTTTTTT. It yields the protein CASSRYRVREKLFF.